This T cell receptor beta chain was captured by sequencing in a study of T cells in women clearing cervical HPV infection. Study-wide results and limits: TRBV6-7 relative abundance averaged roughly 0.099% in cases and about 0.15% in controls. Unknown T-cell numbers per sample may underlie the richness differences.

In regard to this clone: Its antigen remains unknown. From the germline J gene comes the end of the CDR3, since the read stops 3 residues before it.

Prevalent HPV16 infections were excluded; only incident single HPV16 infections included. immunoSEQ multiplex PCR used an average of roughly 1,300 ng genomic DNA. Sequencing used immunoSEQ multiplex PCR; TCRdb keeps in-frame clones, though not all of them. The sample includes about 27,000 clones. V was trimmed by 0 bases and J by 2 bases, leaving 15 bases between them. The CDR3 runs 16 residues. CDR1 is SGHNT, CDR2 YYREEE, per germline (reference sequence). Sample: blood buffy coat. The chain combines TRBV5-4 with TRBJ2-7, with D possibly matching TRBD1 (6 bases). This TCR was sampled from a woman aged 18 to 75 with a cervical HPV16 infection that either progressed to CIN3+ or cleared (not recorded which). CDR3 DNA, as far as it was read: TGTGCCAGCAGCTTGGAAGCGGACAGATATACCTACGAG. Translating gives CASSLEADRYTYE. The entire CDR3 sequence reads CASSLEADRYTYEQYF.